The entry below gives a single T cell receptor (beta chain) sequence along with its context. This clone's antigen is unknown. No base qualities exist here, and no much larger clone lies one base off it. The library was generated by the immunoSEQ multiplex PCR assay. A mixture of 60 forward primers for TCR Vbeta segments and 13 reverse primers for TCR Jbeta segments was used in the multiplex PCR. The CDR3 region of rearranged TCR beta genes was amplified from genomic DNA with a multiplex PCR assay. The Illumina HiSeq System was used to sequence the amplified TCR beta libraries as 87-base-pair reads. Regarding the original processing steps: Across the 600 to 700 repertoires, a later analysis counted 75 million to 90 million unique TCR beta chains, about 10 million of which were shared by at least two donors. Raw reads were error-corrected and collapsed into unique sequences by a nearest-neighbor algorithm in which closely related sequences were merged to remove PCR and sequencing errors. CDR3 sequences were aligned to IMGT reference sequences to assign V, D and J gene segments. For a sequence to be retained, a match of at least six nucleotides to both a V gene segment and a J gene segment was required. Rearrangements were classified as productive when the CDR3 lacked stop codons and remained in frame with V and J, and all other rearrangements were classified as non-productive. CDR3 was defined by IMGT convention, running from the second conserved V-encoded cysteine to the conserved J-encoded phenylalanine. The earlier analysis of about 590 of the donors excluded sequences that lacked an unambiguous match to a single V gene segment. An earlier analysis of about 600 of the donors called V segments functional above 56.7% productive rearrangements and segregating when the between-donor standard deviation exceeded 5%. A statistical classification framework was built to diagnose cytomegalovirus status from the catalog of TCR beta chain sequences. In a later analysis, V and J genes were assigned by comparing TCR nucleotide sequences against IMGT/GENE-DB human TR gene sequences. In a later analysis, CDR3 sequences and most-parsimonious VDJ recombination scenarios were assigned using the TCRdist pipeline. In a later analysis, every TCR beta chain was defined by the combination of its CDR3 amino acid sequence and its V-gene family, and reads without a unique V-gene family were dropped. A later analysis removed 550 to 650 highly shared, low-generation-probability nucleotide sequences to deal with suspected cross-contamination and a sequencing artifact. In a later analysis, a clonal expansion index for each public chain was calculated from normalized within-repertoire ranks of inferred template counts. Generation probabilities in a later analysis came from a VDJ recombination model fitted to out-of-frame rearrangements, and those results were checked against IGoR. A later analysis scored TCR-TCR, TCR-HLA and TCR-CMV co-occurrence with hypergeometric tests, applying a repertoire-size bias correction to TCR pairs. To estimate false discovery rates, a later analysis permuted the HLA or CMV assignments 20 times. In a later analysis, co-occurring TCRs were grouped using DBSCAN, with TCRdist sequence similarity added in when clustering inside HLA-allele-positive subsets. Co-occurrence clustering excluded repertoires with fewer than 30,000 or more than 120,000 public chains, plus five with anomalous nucleotide sharing. This is the immuneACCESS table as TCRdb keeps it, with only in-frame sequences that have V and J called. A part of the clones is gone; compared with another copy, unresolved V genes explain less than half, and the rest is unexplained. The V and J calls and clone size were taken over from that table, and D and trimming were inferred from the DNA. Present in this sample are 30,000 to 45,000 clones, roughly 90% of which were seen just once. Over 9.5% of the sample lies in the top ten.

This sample was included in a study of cytomegalovirus exposure and HLA in healthy donors (dated by TCRdb to between 2016 and 2019). Study-wide context: An earlier analysis of some 600 of the donors reported approximately 300 Gb of sequence data and 117 million unique TCR beta sequences obtained from about 200 million T cells. About 280 gigabases of sequencing data and 91 million or so unique TCR sequences made up an early release that covered over 550 HLA-typed donors. The genetic ancestry cluster associated with self-reported Caucasian donors included about 81% of the roughly 380 genotyped donors. The study aimed to test whether signatures of past pathogen exposure could be identified by cataloging public T cell receptors. The study profiled the T cell repertoires of 500 to 800 subjects by immunosequencing and related them to cytomegalovirus serostatus. Along with the roughly 710-subject first cohort, a separate validation cohort of 120 different subjects was used. High-throughput TCR immunosequencing, statistical association of individual TCRs with disease status, and machine learning were combined to predict cytomegalovirus infection status. A later analysis re-analyzed previously published TCR beta repertoires from 550 to 700 donors and added high-resolution HLA genotyping to study TCR occurrence patterns. Rather than drawing on any new phenotypic data, the later analysis identified candidate immune exposures from TCR beta sequences and the way those sequences occurred across donors. An earlier analysis of around 640 of the donors used high-throughput TCR beta sequencing to judge whether each TCR beta V gene segment behaved as functional or pseudogenic. Donor age, sex, ethnicity and CMV serostatus were compiled alongside the repertoire data. A later genetic analysis took genome-wide SNP genotypes for about 65% of the roughly 670 donors and used that subset as a discovery cohort. Every repertoire in the discovery cohort had been generated on one and the same sequencing platform. Both class I and class II loci were covered by HLA typing, at four-digit resolution. Typing coverage varied by locus: about 620-630 donors for A, B, C, DRB1 and DQB1; more than 500 for DQA1; more than 600 for DPA1; about 450 for DPB1. Several DR-DQ haplotypes were treated as single units for association and clustering because of strong linkage in the cohort. On average, 235,054 unique TCR beta nucleotide sequences were sequenced per donor among 398 genotyped donors of the cohort, with 15% to 20% of those sequences being non-productive.

V is cut back by 1 base and J by 0 bases, with 9 bases in the junction unmatched. Counted from cysteine to phenylalanine, this CDR3 has 18 amino acids. The only DNA kept is the CDR3, 54 bases in frame from the first base. Taken from the germline V gene, the CDR1 and CDR2 loops are MGHRA and YSYEKL. The full study reports these points: Because HLA typing was missing for some donors at each locus, association tests included only the typed subset. Compared with equally common non-associated chains, HLA-associated TCR beta chains in a later analysis were more clonally expanded and had lower generation probabilities. In a later genetic analysis, a missense DCLRE1C variant was associated with V-gene and J-gene trimming of TCR beta chains, and the association was replicated in an independent cohort. The only immune exposure information available for the cohort was CMV serostatus. The sequencing pipeline was judged likely to have produced a cluster of highly shared sequence variants as a technical artifact. Some IMGT-functional V segments, including TRBV6-2 and TRBV6-3, could not be distinguished by the 87-base-pair reads and were therefore excluded. A later analysis found that most CMV-associated TCR beta chains appeared HLA-restricted, with HLA associations seemingly driven largely by CMV exposure. Only TCR beta chains were sequenced in this cohort, and the absence of alpha or paired-chain data limited detectable features. The authors suggested that the approach could potentially be extended to other disease states and immunological phenotypes. Cytomegalovirus status was reported to be diagnosed by the classifier with high specificity and sensitivity in both the original and validation cohorts. The study listed 150 to 200 TCR beta chains as associated with cytomegalovirus. A later analysis found that TCR association rates varied across HLA loci, with DRB1 alleles showing the most associated TCRs and HLA-C alleles the fewest. While some public TCRs were present in many individuals, most TCR sequences turned up only very rarely across donors. According to a later analysis, parvovirus B19, influenza, CMV and Epstein-Barr virus appeared linked to several top co-occurrence clusters. A few of the identified cytomegalovirus-associated TCR beta chains were confirmed in vitro to be specific for cytomegalovirus antigens. An earlier analysis of around 500 of the donors showed that most TCR beta V segments appeared in productive rearrangements either about 87% or about 30% of the time, which broadly matched IMGT annotations. Assigning TCR associations to individual alleles was difficult when HLA alleles, especially DR and DQ, strongly co-occurred. A further reported finding was that TCR beta sequences accurately predicted the HLA-A and HLA-B alleles for most subjects in the first cohort. According to a later genetic analysis, donors in an Asian-associated ancestry cluster had fewer N-insertions in productive TCRs than the roughly 700-donor mean. Presence/absence analyses assumed roughly uniform sequencing depth across donors, an assumption that may not hold. A later analysis associated 16,951 TCR beta sequences with specific HLA alleles at a false discovery rate of 0.05. Linkage disequilibrium might explain the correlated functional status among segregating V segments, but an unknown experimental factor could not be excluded. Because counts were too low, roughly 17 rarely observed V segments, including chromosome 9 orphons, were left out of the earlier analysis of 587 of the donors.

In total, 666 healthy bone marrow donors made up the cohort. All cohort members were sampled while nominally healthy, although unrecorded immune exposures were likely present. The donor was CMV seropositive and belonged to the group of 250 to 300 seropositive cohort members. Each donor provided a peripheral blood sample, and peripheral blood mononuclear cells were used for TCR beta sequencing. The Qiagen DNeasy Blood Extraction Kit was used to extract genomic DNA from the blood cell samples. The sample consisted of PBMCs. The clonotype originates from a woman aged 40 to 50 in good health and CMV-seropositive. Recombination linked TRBV4-1 to TRBJ2-4; 7 middle bases align to TRBD2. In nucleotides, the sequence is TGCGCCAGCAGCCAAGGCGGGAGTCGGGGGATAGCCAAAAACATTCAGTACTTC. Translation gives CASSQGGSRGIAKNIQYF.